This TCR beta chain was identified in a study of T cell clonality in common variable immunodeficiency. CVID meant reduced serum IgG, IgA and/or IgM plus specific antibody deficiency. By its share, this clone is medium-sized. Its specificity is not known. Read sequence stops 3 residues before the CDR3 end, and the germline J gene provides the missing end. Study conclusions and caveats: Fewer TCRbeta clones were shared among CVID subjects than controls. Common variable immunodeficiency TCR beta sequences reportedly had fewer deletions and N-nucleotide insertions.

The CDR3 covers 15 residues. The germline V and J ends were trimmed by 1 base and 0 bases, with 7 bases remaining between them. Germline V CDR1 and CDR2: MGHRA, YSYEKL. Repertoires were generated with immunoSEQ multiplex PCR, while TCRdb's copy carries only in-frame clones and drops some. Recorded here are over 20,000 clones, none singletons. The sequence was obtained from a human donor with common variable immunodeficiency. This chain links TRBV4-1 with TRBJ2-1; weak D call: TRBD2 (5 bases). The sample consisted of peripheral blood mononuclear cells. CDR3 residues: CASSQVRGSYNEQFF. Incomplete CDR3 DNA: TGCGCCAGCAGCCAAGTACGGGGCTCCTACAATGAG.